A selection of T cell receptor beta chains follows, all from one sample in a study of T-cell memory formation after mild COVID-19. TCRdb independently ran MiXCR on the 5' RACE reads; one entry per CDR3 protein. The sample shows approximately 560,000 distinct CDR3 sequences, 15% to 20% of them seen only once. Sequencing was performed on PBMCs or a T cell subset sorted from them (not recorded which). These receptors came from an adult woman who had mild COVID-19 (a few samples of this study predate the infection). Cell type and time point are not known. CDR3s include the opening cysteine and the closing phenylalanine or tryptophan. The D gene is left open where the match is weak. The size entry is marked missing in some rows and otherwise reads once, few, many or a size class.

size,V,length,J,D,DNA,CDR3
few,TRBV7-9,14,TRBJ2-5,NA,TGTGCCAGCAGCTTAGAGAAATGGCGGGAGACCCAGTACTTC,CASSLEKWRETQYF
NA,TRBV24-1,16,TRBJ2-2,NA,TGTGCCACCAGTGACCAGGGACCAGGGAGGACCGGGGAGCTGTTTTTT,CATSDQGPGRTGELFF
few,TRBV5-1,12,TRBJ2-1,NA,TGCGCCAGCAGCCTGCCGGGCCGTGAGCAGTTCTTC,CASSLPGREQFF
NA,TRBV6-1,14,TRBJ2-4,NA,TGTGCCAGCAGTGCGAGGGGCGGCAAAAACATTCAGTACTTC,CASSARGGKNIQYF
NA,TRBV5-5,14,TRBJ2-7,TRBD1,TGTGCCAGCAGCCTCGGGACAGGGCTGAACGAGCAGTACTTC,CASSLGTGLNEQYF
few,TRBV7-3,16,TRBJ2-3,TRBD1,TGTGCCAGCAGCGCTAACCCACAGGGGAAGTCAGATACGCAGTATTTT,CASSANPQGKSDTQYF
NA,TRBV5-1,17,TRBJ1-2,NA,TGCGCCAGCAGCTTGCTTCCGGGTAGTATATCGGGCTATGGCTACACCTTC,CASSLLPGSISGYGYTF
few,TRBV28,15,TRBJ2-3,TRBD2,TGTGCCAGCAGTAGCCCTAGCGGGTCCACAGATACGCAGTATTTT,CASSSPSGSTDTQYF
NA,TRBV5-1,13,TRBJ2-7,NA,TGCGCCAGCAGCGAGGGACTTACGTACGAGCAGTACTTC,CASSEGLTYEQYF
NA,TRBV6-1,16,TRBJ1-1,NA,TGTGCCAGCAGTGTGAGAAAGGGGGACATGAGAACTGAAGCTTTCTTT,CASSVRKGDMRTEAFF
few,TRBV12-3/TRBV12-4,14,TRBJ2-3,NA,TGTGCCAGCAGTCCCTCGGGAACCACAGATACGCAGTATTTT,CASSPSGTTDTQYF
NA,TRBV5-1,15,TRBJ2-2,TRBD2,TGCGCCAGCATCCCCTCGGGAGCGGGAGACGGGGAGCTGTTTTTT,CASIPSGAGDGELFF
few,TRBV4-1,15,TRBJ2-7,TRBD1,TGCGCCAGCAGCCCAACTTTAGGGACAGATTACGAGCAGTACTTC,CASSPTLGTDYEQYF
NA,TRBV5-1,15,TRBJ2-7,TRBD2,TGCGCCAGCAGCTTGGACCTAGCGGTTTCCTACGAGCAGTACTTC,CASSLDLAVSYEQYF
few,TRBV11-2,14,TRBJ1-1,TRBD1,TGTGCCAGCAGCTTAGATCAGGGACAGGGGGGAGCTTTCTTT,CASSLDQGQGGAFF
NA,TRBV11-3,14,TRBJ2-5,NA,TGTGCCAGCAGCTCCGAGACTCCCCGAGGGACCCAGTACTTC,CASSSETPRGTQYF
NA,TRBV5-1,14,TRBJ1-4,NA,TGCGCCAGCAGCTTGGAAGCCTCTAATGAAAAACTGTTTTTT,CASSLEASNEKLFF
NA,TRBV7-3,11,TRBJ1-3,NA,TGCTGGCGGGGTACTGGAAACACCATATATTTT,CWRGTGNTIYF
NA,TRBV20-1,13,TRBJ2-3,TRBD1,TGCAGTGCTAGAACAGGGGGCCCAGATACGCAGTATTTT,CSARTGGPDTQYF
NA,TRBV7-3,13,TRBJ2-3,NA,TGTGCCAGCAGCTTACCCCATACAGATACGCAGTATTTT,CASSLPHTDTQYF
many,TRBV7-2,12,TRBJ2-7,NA,TGTGCCAGCAGCTTAGGTTGGTACGAGCAGTACTTC,CASSLGWYEQYF
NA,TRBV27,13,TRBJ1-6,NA,TGTGCCAGCAACAAAGGGGGGAATTCACCCCTCCACTTT,CASNKGGNSPLHF
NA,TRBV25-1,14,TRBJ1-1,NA,TGTGCCAGCAGCCCCTCCGGGTGGGACACTGAAGCTTTCTTT,CASSPSGWDTEAFF
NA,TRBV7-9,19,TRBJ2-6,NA,TGTGCCAGCAGCTTAGCGCTAGGGACGACCGTCTCCGGGGCCAACGTCCTGACTTTC,CASSLALGTTVSGANVLTF
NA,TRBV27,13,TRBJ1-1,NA,TGTGCCAGCAGTTTTAGCCCGTACACTGAAGCTTTCTTT,CASSFSPYTEAFF
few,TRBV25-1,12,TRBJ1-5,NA,TGTGCCAGCAGTGAATCAGTGGGGCCCCAGCATTTT,CASSESVGPQHF
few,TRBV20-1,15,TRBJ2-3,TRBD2,TGCAGTGCTAGAGATAGGCGGGGGTTCACAGATACGCAGTATTTT,CSARDRRGFTDTQYF
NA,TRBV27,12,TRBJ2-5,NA,TGTGCCAGCAGTGGGTTGGAGAAGACCCAGTACTTC,CASSGLEKTQYF
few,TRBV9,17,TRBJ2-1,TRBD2,TGTGCCAGCAGCGTAGGCTTGGACGGGGGGTCCTACAATGAGCAGTTCTTC,CASSVGLDGGSYNEQFF
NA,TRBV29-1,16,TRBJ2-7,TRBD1,TGCAGCGTTGAAGGCATGGGACAGGGGGCCTCCTACGAGCAGTACTTC,CSVEGMGQGASYEQYF
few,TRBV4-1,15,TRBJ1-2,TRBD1,TGCGCCAGCAGCCTTTCATCGACAGGGCCCTATGGCTACACCTTC,CASSLSSTGPYGYTF
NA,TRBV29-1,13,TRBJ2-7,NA,TGCAGCGTTCAGAGGAACTCCGGGGACGAGCAGTACTTC,CSVQRNSGDEQYF
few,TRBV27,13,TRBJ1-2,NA,TGTGCCAGCAGTTTATCCGGGGACTATGGCTACACCTTC,CASSLSGDYGYTF
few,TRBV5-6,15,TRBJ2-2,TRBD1,TGTGCCAGCAGCCTCCGGGACAGGGGGTCCGGGGAGCTGTTTTTT,CASSLRDRGSGELFF
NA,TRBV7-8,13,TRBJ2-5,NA,TGTGCCAGCAGCCCTGGTCTGGAGGGGACCCAGTACTTC,CASSPGLEGTQYF
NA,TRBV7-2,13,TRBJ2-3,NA,TGTGCCAGCAGCACCGACAGAGAACGTACGCAGTATTTT,CASSTDRERTQYF
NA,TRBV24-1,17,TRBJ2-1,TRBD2,TGTGCCACCAGTGATGCGGGAGTAAGGAGCTCCTACAATGAGCAGTTCTTC,CATSDAGVRSSYNEQFF
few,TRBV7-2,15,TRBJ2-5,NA,TGTGCCAGCAGCCCACGCAGGGGTTTGGTAGAGACCCAGTACTTC,CASSPRRGLVETQYF
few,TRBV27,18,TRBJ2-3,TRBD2,TGTGCCAGCAGCCCACTCCCGGGACTAACGATTAGCACAGATACGCAGTATTTT,CASSPLPGLTISTDTQYF
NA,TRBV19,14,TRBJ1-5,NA,TGTGCCAGTAGTTCCCGGGACAAAGATCAGCCCCAGCATTTT,CASSSRDKDQPQHF
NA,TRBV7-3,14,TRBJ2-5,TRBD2,TGTGCCAGCAGCTCCTCCCTAGCGGGGGGTGCCCAGTACTTC,CASSSSLAGGAQYF
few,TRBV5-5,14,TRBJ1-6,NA,TGTGCCAGCAGCCCCCGGGGGGCTGATTCACCCCTCCACTTT,CASSPRGADSPLHF
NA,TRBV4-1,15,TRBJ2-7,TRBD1,TGCGCCAGCAGCCAGAGGACAGGGTGGATCCTGGAGCAGTACTTC,CASSQRTGWILEQYF
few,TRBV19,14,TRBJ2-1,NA,TGTGCCAGTAGCGAGGGCCTATGGTACAATGAGCAGTTCTTC,CASSEGLWYNEQFF
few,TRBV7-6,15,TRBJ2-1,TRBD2,TGTGCCAGCAGCTTAGAGGCTAGCGGGTTGGGTGAGCAGTTCTTC,CASSLEASGLGEQFF
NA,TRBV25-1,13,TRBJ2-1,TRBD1,TGTGCCAGCAGTGAAACGACAGGGTATGAGCAGTTCTTC,CASSETTGYEQFF
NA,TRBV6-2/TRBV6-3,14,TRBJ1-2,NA,TGTGCCAGCAGTTACGCCAGGGGCAGCTATGGCTACACCTTC,CASSYARGSYGYTF
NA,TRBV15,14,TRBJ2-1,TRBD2,TGTGCCACCAGCAGAGATCGTCTAGCGGTTGAGCAGTTCTTC,CATSRDRLAVEQFF
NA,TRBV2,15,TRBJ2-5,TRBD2,TGTGCCAGCAGCTTTCTCGTCGGGGGGGCGGAGACCCAGTACTTC,CASSFLVGGAETQYF
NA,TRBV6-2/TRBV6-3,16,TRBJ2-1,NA,TGTGCCAGCAGTTACTCCCGGGAGAGCTCCTACAATGAGCAGTTCTTC,CASSYSRESSYNEQFF
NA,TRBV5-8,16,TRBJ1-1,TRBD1,TGTGCCAGCAGCTCCGTGACCGGGACAGGGGTGATTGAAGCTTTCTTT,CASSSVTGTGVIEAFF